What follows are 20 T cell receptor beta chains derived from one specimen sequenced in a study of Ad26.COV2.S vaccination and SARS-CoV-2 variants (dated by TCRdb to the early 2020s). The treatment or condition label corresponds to: some 20 received Ad26.COV2.S at low or high dose, single or two shots; several received placebo; per-sample allocation not given. For vaccine and placebo recipients, repertoires were sequenced using samples collected on day 63 after the first injection. Library creation used the immunoSEQ multiplex PCR assay. The immuneACCESS repertoire file appears here via TCRdb, limited to in-frame rearrangements. These files lack a portion of the clones; in checked studies, under half of the deficit traces to unresolved V genes, and the cause of the others is not known. Counted in this sample were around 450,000 clones; around 90% of them appeared once. The top ten constitute less than 15% of the sample.

Sequenced here: peripheral blood, sampled in a trial of Ad26.COV2.S vaccine versus placebo. The receptors originated from a person between 18 and 60 years old who received the Ad26.COV2.S COVID-19 vaccine or a placebo.

V and J are TRBV11-2 and TRBJ2-7, with D perhaps matching TRBD1 or TRBD2 (6 bases each). V was trimmed by 3 bases and J by 4 bases, leaving 13 bases between them. Per germline, CDR1 SGHAT and CDR2 FQNNGV. This CDR3 has 14 residues. CDR3 sequence reads: CASSFGGGAYEQYF. The CDR3 DNA sequence: TGTGCCAGCAGCTTTGGGGGCGGGGCGTACGAGCAGTACTTC.

The chain joins TRBV9 to TRBJ2-5; D perhaps matches TRBD2 (5 bases). Trimming left V 3 bases short and J 3 bases short, with 9 bases between. Germline CDR1 SGDLS, CDR2 YYNGEE. The CDR3 has 13 amino acids. As DNA, the CDR3 is TGTGCCAGCAGCGGGACTGGTAAAGAGACCCAGTACTTC. Residues: CASSGTGKETQYF.

The chain recombines TRBV15 with TRBJ2-7; TRBD1 matches at 7 bases. The germline CDR1 and CDR2 sequences are LNHNV and YYDKDF (reference sequence). The V and J ends lost 1 base and 0 bases, in that order; junction bases with no gene match: 0. This CDR3 comprises 14 residues. CDR3 DNA sequence: TGTGCCACCAGCAGAGGGGACAGCTCCTACGAGCAGTACTTC. Its protein is CATSRGDSSYEQYF.

The chain combines TRBV28 with TRBJ2-7, with D perhaps matching TRBD1 (5 bases). The CDR3 loop spans 12 amino acids. Germline assignment: CDR1 MDHEN and CDR2 SYDVKM. Trimming shortened V by 7 bases and J by 4 bases, and 11 bases separated the two germline ends. The CDR3 loop reads CASTVPGYEQYF. DNA for the CDR3: TGTGCCAGCACTGTCCCAGGGTACGAGCAGTACTTC.

This chain connects TRBV10-1 to TRBJ2-7; the D gene is possibly TRBD2 (5 bases). The V gene's germline CDR1 is WNHNN and CDR2 SYGVQD (reference sequence). Trimming removed 8 bases from V and 0 bases from J, with 11 bases in between. The CDR3 is made up of 13 amino acids. The CDR3 is CASGEGSSYEQYF. CDR3 nucleotides: TGCGCCAGCGGCGAAGGGAGCTCCTACGAGCAGTACTTC.

V and J are TRBV5-6 and TRBJ2-7; TRBD1 might be the D (6 bases). Trimming cost V 0 bases and J 0 bases, with 10 bases left between them. CDR3 length equals 15 residues. The germline V gene has CDR1 SGHDT and CDR2 YYEEEE. The CDR3 loop is CASSLGQGLSYEQYF. CDR3 nucleotides: TGTGCCAGCAGCTTGGGGCAGGGGCTCTCCTACGAGCAGTACTTC. Full variable domain (rest looked up from reference TRBV5-6 and TRBJ2-7): DAGVTQSPTHLIKTRGQQVTLRCSPKSGHDTVSWYQQALGQGPQFIFQYYEEEERQRGNFPDRFSGHQFPNYSSELNVNALLLGDSALYLCASSLGQGLSYEQYFGPGTRLTVT.

This clone was seen once. The chain's CDR3 is CASSEPLRAVQYF. The CDR3 region has the DNA TGTGCCAGCAGTGAACCCCTGAGGGCAGTGCAGTACTTC. The genes are TRBV25-1 and TRBJ2-7, with TRBD2 as a possible D gene (5 bases). Trimming left V 2 bases short and J 9 bases short, with 14 bases between. The CDR3 consists of 13 residues. The germline V gene encodes CDR1 MGHDK and CDR2 SYGVNS.

J is TRBJ2-5 and V is TRBV6-2 or TRBV6-3, with D uncertain. The CDR3 runs to 15 residues. Germline V lookup: CDR1 MNHEY, CDR2 SVGEGT. V lost 4 bases, J lost 1 base, and 13 bases lay in between. CDR3 sequence: CASSFSTGSQETQYF. The DNA for the CDR3 is TGTGCCAGCAGTTTCTCCACCGGGTCCCAAGAGACCCAGTACTTC.

The chain employs TRBV21-1 and TRBJ2-1; the table assigns TRBD1, which was not confirmed against the DNA. TRBV21-1 constitutes a pseudogene. CDR3 size: 12 residues. The CDR3 nucleotides read TGTGCCAGCAAGACAGGGGAAGGTGAGCAGTTCTTC. It specifies CASKTGEGEQFF.

This chain joins TRBV7-2 and TRBJ2-5; 8 bases align to TRBD2. The CDR3 runs to 18 residues. Germline CDR1 SGHTA, CDR2 FQGNSA. V lost 1 base to trimming and J lost 1 base; unmatched junction nucleotides: 11. CDR3 sequence: CASSLGYRAGDPQETQYF. CDR3 nucleotide sequence: TGTGCCAGCAGCTTAGGGTACCGAGCGGGAGATCCCCAAGAGACCCAGTACTTC. Based on the CDR3 plus reference TRBV7-2 and TRBJ2-5, the full variable domain is GAGVSQSPSNKVTEKGKDVELRCDPISGHTALYWYRQSLGQGLEFLIYFQGNSAPDKSGLPSDRFSAERTGGSVSTLTIQRTQQEDSAVYLCASSLGYRAGDPQETQYFGPGTRLLVL.

The rearrangement links TRBV13 to TRBJ2-7, with 10 bases fitting TRBD2. The CDR3 has 17 amino acids. CDR1 PRHDT and CDR2 FYEKMQ come from the germline V gene (reference sequence). J was trimmed by 4 bases and V by 3 bases; bases with no gene match: 12. Here the CDR3 DNA reads TGTGCCAGCAGCTTGATACCTAGCGGGAGCAACTCGTACGAGCAGTACTTC. The encoded protein is CASSLIPSGSNSYEQYF.

The J gene is TRBJ2-5, the V gene TRBV3-1 (or the pseudogene TRBV3-2); D gene unclear. V lost 0 bases to trimming and J lost 6 bases, with 5 bases between them. CDR1 and CDR2 from the germline V gene are LGHDT and YNNKEL (reference sequence). CDR3 length: 12 residues. CDR3 nucleotides: TGTGCCAGCAGCCAAGATTTAAAGACCCAGTACTTC. The encoded protein is CASSQDLKTQYF.

The rearrangement links TRBV5-8 to TRBJ2-7, with 7 bases lining up with TRBD2. The CDR3 is 12 residues long. V shed 3 bases and J 5 bases; nucleotides not matched to a gene: 2. CDR1 is SGHTS and CDR2 is YDEGEE in the germline V gene. As DNA, the CDR3 is TGTGCCAGCAGCTGGACTAGAAACGAGCAGTACTTC. As protein: CASSWTRNEQYF.

The V gene is TRBV29-1, the J gene TRBJ2-1; possibly TRBD1 for D (5 bases). The V gene's germline CDR1 is SQVTM and CDR2 ANQGSEA. The CDR3 consists of 15 residues. The V gene lost 1 base and the J gene lost 5 bases, with 15 bases spanning the gap. The DNA of the CDR3 is TGCAGCGTTGAAGGGGTGGCAGGGTCTAACAATGAGCAGTTCTTC. This gives the protein CSVEGVAGSNNEQFF.

The chain recombines TRBV6-2 or TRBV6-3 with TRBJ2-3; tentatively, D is TRBD1 or TRBD2 (5 bases each). The CDR3 spans 16 residues. The V end was cut by 3 bases, the J end by 3 bases, with 16 bases between. Germline-derived CDR1 and CDR2 are MNHEY and SVGEGT. CDR3 in amino acids: CASSYVMGEGTDTQYF. The CDR3 DNA follows: TGTGCCAGCAGTTATGTGATGGGAGAGGGGACAGATACGCAGTATTTT.

The chain joins TRBV28 to TRBJ2-7, with D possibly matching TRBD2 (6 bases). The CDR3 extends over 14 amino acids. The germline gives CDR1 MDHEN, CDR2 SYDVKM. V was shortened by 7 bases and J by 2 bases, with 15 bases between the two germline ends. The CDR3 bases are TGTGCCAGCAACCAACCCGGGGGTCCCTACGAGCAGTACTTC. This sequence encodes CASNQPGGPYEQYF.

V is TRBV28 and J is TRBJ2-7; 8 bases are shared with TRBD2. Germline V gene lookup returns CDR1 MDHEN and CDR2 SYDVKM. The CDR3 extends over 15 amino acids. The junction had 8 bases not matched to a gene; V was cut back by 5 bases and J by 2 bases. The CDR3 DNA follows: TGTGCCAGCAGTCCCCCCCAAGCGGGGGCCTACGAGCAGTACTTC. It yields the protein CASSPPQAGAYEQYF.

The V and J genes are TRBV18 and TRBJ2-1; TRBD2 matches at 7 bases. CDR3 length equals 16 residues. Germline V gene sequence: CDR1 KGHSH, CDR2 LQKENI. Trimming took 2 bases from V and 4 from J; bases not matched to a gene: 8. CDR3 nucleotides: TGTGCCAGCTCACCATCGAGCGGGAAAGTGTACAATGAGCAGTTCTTC. Encoded protein: CASSPSSGKVYNEQFF.

V is TRBV6-5 and J is TRBJ2-3, with TRBD2 matching over 13 bases. This CDR3 contains 15 residues. The ends lost 7 bases at V and 1 base at J; junction bases unmatched: 2. The germline gives CDR1 MNHEY, CDR2 SVGAGI. The CDR3 protein is CASIGLAGGTDTQYF. The CDR3 DNA reads as TGTGCCAGCATAGGACTAGCGGGAGGCACAGATACGCAGTATTTT.

V usage is TRBV27 and J usage is TRBJ2-2; no clear D gene. This CDR3 is built from 14 residues. Germline V CDR1 and CDR2: MNHEY, SMNVEV (reference sequence). Trimming shortened V by 2 bases and J by 6 bases, and 10 bases separated the two germline ends. CDR3 sequence (DNA): TGTGCCAGCAGTTTAAGTAGAAACTCCGGGGAGCTGTTTTTT. Translating gives CASSLSRNSGELFF.